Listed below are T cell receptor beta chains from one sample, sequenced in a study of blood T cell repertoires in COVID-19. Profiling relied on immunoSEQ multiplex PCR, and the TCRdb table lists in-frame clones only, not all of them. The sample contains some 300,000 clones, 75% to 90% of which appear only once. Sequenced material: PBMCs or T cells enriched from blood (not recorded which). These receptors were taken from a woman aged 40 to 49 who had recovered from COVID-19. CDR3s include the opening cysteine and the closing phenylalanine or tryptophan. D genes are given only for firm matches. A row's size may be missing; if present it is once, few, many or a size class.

TGCGCCAGCAGCTTGGAGCCTGGTAGAGAAGCTTTCTTT CASSLEPGREAFF NA TRBV5-1 NA 13 TRBJ1-1
TGTGCCACCAGTGACTCCAGACAGGGCAATCAGCCCCAGCATTTT CATSDSRQGNQPQHF NA TRBV24-1 NA 15 TRBJ1-5
TGCAGCGTTGAAGGGCAGGTGATGAACACTGAAGCTTTCTTT CSVEGQVMNTEAFF NA TRBV29-1 few 14 TRBJ1-1
TGTGCCAGCAGTTTACCGACCAGGGGTGCGCAGTATTTT CASSLPTRGAQYF NA TRBV27 NA 13 TRBJ2-3
TGCGCCAGCAGCCAAGATCCCCCTATCTTTGGTAGAGGGGAGACCCAGTACTTC CASSQDPPIFGRGETQYF NA TRBV4-3 NA 18 TRBJ2-5
TGTGCCAGCAGCGCGGTGACAGGGGACGAGCAGTACTTC CASSAVTGDEQYF TRBD1 TRBV7-3 once 13 TRBJ2-7
TGTGCCTGGAGTCGGACAGGGGTTACCCAATATTTT CAWSRTGVTQYF TRBD1 TRBV30 few 12 TRBJ1-3
TGCGCCAGCAGCCAAGAGGCCGGGGGAACTAATGAAAAACTGTTTTTT CASSQEAGGTNEKLFF NA TRBV4-1 NA 16 TRBJ1-4
TGCGCCAGCAGCCCGGATAGGGGGGGCTACACCTTC CASSPDRGGYTF NA TRBV4-3 NA 12 TRBJ1-2
TGCGCCAGCAGCTTGGGGGCCCAGGGTTCCCAAGAGACCCAGTACTTC CASSLGAQGSQETQYF NA TRBV5-1 NA 16 TRBJ2-5
TGTGCCAGCAGCTTGAGGGCTAGCGGGGTCGGGACAGATACGCAGTATTTT CASSLRASGVGTDTQYF TRBD2 TRBV7-6 NA 17 TRBJ2-3
TGTGCCAGCCATTGGGACACCTCGAGCTCCTACAATGAGCAGTTCTTC CASHWDTSSSYNEQFF NA TRBV6-6 NA 16 TRBJ2-1
TGCGCCAGCAGTACGGAGGGAGGGGGAACTGAAGCTTTCTTT CASSTEGGGTEAFF NA TRBV5-1 NA 14 TRBJ1-1
TGTGCCAGCAGCTCCGGCGGAGGGGAGGAAAAACTGTTTTTT CASSSGGGEEKLFF NA TRBV5-4 NA 14 TRBJ1-4
TGTGCCAGCAGCTCCGGTACAGGGGATCGTTTCTATGGCTACACCTTC CASSSGTGDRFYGYTF TRBD1 TRBV9 NA 16 TRBJ1-2
TGCAGCGTTCGCAGGGTTGAGCAGTTCTTC CSVRRVEQFF NA TRBV29-1 NA 10 TRBJ2-1
TGCGCCAGCAGCCAGGGACAGCTTAGCAATCAGCCCCAGCATTTT CASSQGQLSNQPQHF TRBD1 TRBV4-1 NA 15 TRBJ1-5
TGTGCCAGCAGCTCAGGCAGGGGGAAGAACACTGAAGCTTTCTTT CASSSGRGKNTEAFF TRBD1 TRBV7-9 once 15 TRBJ1-1
TGTGCCAGCAGTTTAGCCTTCTACGAGCAGTACTTC CASSLAFYEQYF NA TRBV6-2/TRBV6-3 few 12 TRBJ2-7
TGTGCCAGCAGCGTCGGAGACTCTGGAAACACCATATATTTT CASSVGDSGNTIYF NA TRBV9 NA 14 TRBJ1-3
TGTGCCAGCAGTCATCGAACCCCGAGGACAGGAGCTAATTCACCCCTCCACTTT CASSHRTPRTGANSPLHF TRBD1 TRBV6-6 NA 18 TRBJ1-6
TGTGCCAGCCCAGCAGGGGTAGGCGAGCAGTACTTC CASPAGVGEQYF NA TRBV18 few 12 TRBJ2-7
TGCGCCAGCAGGTTGAGGGAGCTCAGTATAGGCTACACCTTC CASRLRELSIGYTF NA TRBV5-1 NA 14 TRBJ1-2
TGTGCCAGCAGCCCACAGGGGAACGAGCAGTACTTC CASSPQGNEQYF TRBD1 TRBV11-1 NA 12 TRBJ2-7
TGTGCCATCAGCCCTAGCGGGAGTTACGAGCAGTACTTC CAISPSGSYEQYF TRBD2 TRBV10-3 few 13 TRBJ2-7
TGTGCCAGCTCACCGAGGACAGGGACGAATGAGCAGTTCTTC CASSPRTGTNEQFF TRBD1 TRBV18 many 14 TRBJ2-1
TGCGCCAGCAGCTCTCCGGACAGGGGCACCGGGGAGCTGTTTTTT CASSSPDRGTGELFF TRBD1 TRBV5-1 NA 15 TRBJ2-2
TGTGCCAGTAGTTACCGGACTAGCGGGATACGGCCCCCGAATGAGCAGTTCTTC CASSYRTSGIRPPNEQFF TRBD2 TRBV19 NA 18 TRBJ2-1
TGTGCCAGCAGCTTGATGGCGGGAGTTGCCACAGATACGCAGTATTTT CASSLMAGVATDTQYF TRBD2 TRBV5-8 NA 16 TRBJ2-3
TGTGCCAGCAGAGCACAGCGGGAGTCGGATACGCAGTATTTT CASRAQRESDTQYF TRBD2 TRBV7-3 few 14 TRBJ2-3
TGCGCCAGCAGCCCCGGGGGGTTTGAGGGGAAGGGAACTGAAGCTTTCTTT CASSPGGFEGKGTEAFF NA TRBV5-1 NA 17 TRBJ1-1
TGCAGTGCTAGTGATCAGGGCCTCTCTAACTATGGCTACACCTTC CSASDQGLSNYGYTF NA TRBV20-1 NA 15 TRBJ1-2
TGTGCCAGCAGCTTAGATCTTGGCCGATATGGCTACACCTTC CASSLDLGRYGYTF NA TRBV11-2 NA 14 TRBJ1-2
TGTGCCAGTGCGGGTACTACCCGCACAGATACGCAGTATTTT CASAGTTRTDTQYF NA TRBV19 once 14 TRBJ2-3
TGTGCCAGCAGTAGGGCCGGGACTAGCGGCCTGGATACGCAGTATTTT CASSRAGTSGLDTQYF TRBD2 TRBV9 once 16 TRBJ2-3
TGTGCCAGCAGCCAAGGGACCACGACAGTCTACACCTTC CASSQGTTTVYTF NA TRBV14 NA 13 TRBJ1-2
TGTGCCAGCAGTTTGGGAACCGGGACTAGCGGGATCGGGGAGCAGTTCTTC CASSLGTGTSGIGEQFF TRBD2 TRBV28 NA 17 TRBJ2-1
TGTGCCAGCTCGTCCTTTGGGGGCGGAGAGGGCTACACCTTC CASSSFGGGEGYTF NA TRBV18 NA 14 TRBJ1-2
TGTGCCAGCAGGGAGTTTAACGAGCAGTACTTC CASREFNEQYF NA TRBV28 once 11 TRBJ2-7
TGCGCCAGCAGGAGGGCTAGCGGGGGGCAAGAGACCCAGTACTTC CASRRASGGQETQYF TRBD2 TRBV5-1 NA 15 TRBJ2-5
TGTGCCAGCAGCCTGGGACTAGCGGGGGATCGGCAGTATTTT CASSLGLAGDRQYF TRBD2 TRBV3-1/TRBV3-2 NA 14 TRBJ2-3
TGTGCCAGCAGCTCCGACAGGGGTGGTGGCTACACCTTC CASSSDRGGGYTF TRBD1 TRBV7-6 NA 13 TRBJ1-2
TGTGCCTGGAGTGGAGGTCCTGCAGGGAACACCATATATTTT CAWSGGPAGNTIYF NA TRBV30 NA 14 TRBJ1-3
TGTGCCAGCAGCGAAAGTCACTCAGATACGCAGTATTTT CASSESHSDTQYF NA TRBV9 NA 13 TRBJ2-3
TGTGCCAGCAGCTTGGGCCCAGTCTCTGGAAACACCATATATTTT CASSLGPVSGNTIYF NA TRBV5-4 NA 15 TRBJ1-3
TGTGCCAGCAGCCTATATGGAGGGGAAGGAATTGGCTACACCTTC CASSLYGGEGIGYTF NA TRBV7-9 few 15 TRBJ1-2
TGTGCCAGCAGCCCTAGGGGACAGGGGAACACCATATATTTT CASSPRGQGNTIYF TRBD1 TRBV7-8 NA 14 TRBJ1-3
TGTGCCAGCAGCTTTGGGAGGATGGACACTGAAGCTTTCTTT CASSFGRMDTEAFF NA TRBV11-2 NA 14 TRBJ1-1
TGCAGTGCTACCGGGGGGGCCGAGCAGTACTTC CSATGGAEQYF TRBD2 TRBV20-1 NA 11 TRBJ2-7
TGTGCCAGTAGTCCCCAGGGATTCTATGGCTACACCTTC CASSPQGFYGYTF NA TRBV19 NA 13 TRBJ1-2
TGTGCCAGCAGCCGGACGGGGTCACCCCTCCACTTT CASSRTGSPLHF NA TRBV13 NA 12 TRBJ1-6
TGTGCCACCAGGCCGGGACTCAGTGAAAAACTGTTTTTT CATRPGLSEKLFF NA TRBV15 once 13 TRBJ1-4
TGTGCCAGTAGTACGGGACAGGTTTCCAATTCCGAAGCTTTCTTT CASSTGQVSNSEAFF TRBD1 TRBV19 NA 15 TRBJ1-1
TGCAGCGTTCGACTAGCGCCCAACCAAGAGACCCAGTACTTC CSVRLAPNQETQYF TRBD2 TRBV29-1 once 14 TRBJ2-5
TGCGCCAGCAGCATTCCGGGACAGGGTAACTACGAGCAGTACTTC CASSIPGQGNYEQYF TRBD1 TRBV5-1 NA 15 TRBJ2-7
TGTGCCTGGAGCTTCCCAGGGTCCTCTGGGGCCAACGTCCTGACTTTC CAWSFPGSSGANVLTF NA TRBV30 NA 16 TRBJ2-6
TGTGCCAGTCTCACCCCCGGGAGGACAACTGAAGCTTTCTTT CASLTPGRTTEAFF NA TRBV19 NA 14 TRBJ1-1
TGTGCCACAGGGCGAGATGGGGAAAAACTGTTTTTT CATGRDGEKLFF NA TRBV27 NA 12 TRBJ1-4
TGTGCCAGTAGCCGGGACAGGGTGGGGAATCAGCCCCAGCATTTT CASSRDRVGNQPQHF TRBD1 TRBV19 NA 15 TRBJ1-5